The clone carrying this T cell receptor (beta chain) occurred once. The sample comes from a study of blood T cell repertoires in COVID-19. In the study overall: The origin of the acute and convalescent COVID-19 samples was the United States, Italy and Spain.

Study processing details: Nucleated cell counts were estimated from reference gene primer amplification. Repertoires were generated with immunoSEQ multiplex PCR, while TCRdb's copy carries only in-frame clones and drops some. V and J calls and clone size are given by that table; D and trimming were obtained from the DNA. The table lists 37,000 or so clones, nearly 90% of them singletons. Material for sequencing was peripheral blood. The TCR comes from a man aged 55 to 70 with active COVID-19.

The CDR3 reads CASRRDRESTDTQYF. CDR3 DNA: TGTGCCAGCAGACGGGACAGGGAAAGCACAGATACGCAGTATTTT. The chain carries TRBV6-5 and TRBJ2-3, with 9 bases lining up with TRBD1. Germline CDR1 and CDR2: MNHEY and SVGAGI. Losses at the gene ends were 6 bases for V and 0 bases for J; bases not matched to a gene: 4. The CDR3 spans 15 residues.